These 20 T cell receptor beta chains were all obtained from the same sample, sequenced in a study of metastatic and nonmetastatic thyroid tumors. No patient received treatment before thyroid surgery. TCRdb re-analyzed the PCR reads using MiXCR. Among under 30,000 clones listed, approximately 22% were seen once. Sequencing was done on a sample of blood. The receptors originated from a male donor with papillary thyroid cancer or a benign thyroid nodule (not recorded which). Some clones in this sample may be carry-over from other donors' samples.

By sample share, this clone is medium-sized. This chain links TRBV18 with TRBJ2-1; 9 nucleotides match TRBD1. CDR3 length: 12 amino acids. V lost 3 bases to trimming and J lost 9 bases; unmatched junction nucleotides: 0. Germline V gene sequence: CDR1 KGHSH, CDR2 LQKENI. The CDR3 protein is CASSPTGGEQFF. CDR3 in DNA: TGTGCCAGCTCACCGACAGGGGGTGAGCAGTTCTTC.

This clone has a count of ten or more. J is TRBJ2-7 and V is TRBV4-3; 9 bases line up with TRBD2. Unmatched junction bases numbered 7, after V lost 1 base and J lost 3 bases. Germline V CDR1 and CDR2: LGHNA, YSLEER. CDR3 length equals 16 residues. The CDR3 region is CASSQVKREDLYEQYF. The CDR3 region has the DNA TGCGCCAGCAGCCAAGTTAAGCGGGAGGACCTCTACGAGCAGTACTTC.

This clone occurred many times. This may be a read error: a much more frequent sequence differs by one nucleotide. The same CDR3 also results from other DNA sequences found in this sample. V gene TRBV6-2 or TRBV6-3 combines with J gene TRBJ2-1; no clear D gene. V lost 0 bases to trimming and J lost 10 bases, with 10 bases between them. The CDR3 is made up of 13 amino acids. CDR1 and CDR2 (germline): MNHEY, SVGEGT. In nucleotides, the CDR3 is TGTGCCAGCAGTTACTCTGACTTCAACGAGCAGTTCTTC. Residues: CASSYSDFNEQFF.

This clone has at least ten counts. The CDR3 here is CASRDGRGLPYEQYF. CDR3 coding DNA: TGTGCCAGCAGGGACGGACGGGGGCTGCCCTACGAGCAGTACTTC. The chain combines TRBV7-9 with TRBJ2-7; D may match TRBD1 or TRBD2 (6 bases each). CDR3 length: 15 amino acids. Germline values: CDR1 SEHNR, CDR2 FQNEAQ (reference sequence). Trimming left V 6 bases short and J 2 bases short, with 17 bases between. Together with reference TRBV7-9 and TRBJ2-7, the CDR3 gives the full variable domain: DTGVSQNPRHKITKRGQNVTFRCDPISEHNRLYWYRQTLGQGPEFLTYFQNEAQLEKSRLLSDRFSAERPKGSFSTLEIQRTEQGDSAMYLCASRDGRGLPYEQYFGPGTRLTVT.

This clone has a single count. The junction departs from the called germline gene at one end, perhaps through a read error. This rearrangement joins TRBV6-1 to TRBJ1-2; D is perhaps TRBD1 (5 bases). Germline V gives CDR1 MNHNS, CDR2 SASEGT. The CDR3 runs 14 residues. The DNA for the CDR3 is TGTGCCAGCAGTGAAGACGTTACAGGCTATGTCTACACCTTC. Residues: CASSEDVTGYVYTF.

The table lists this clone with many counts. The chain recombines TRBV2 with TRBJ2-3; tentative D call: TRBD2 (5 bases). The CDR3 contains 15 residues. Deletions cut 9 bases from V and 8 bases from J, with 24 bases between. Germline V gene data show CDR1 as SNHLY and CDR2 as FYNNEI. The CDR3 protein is CASTRTLTGLGTQYF. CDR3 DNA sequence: TGTGCCAGTACCCGGACTCTAACGGGGTTGGGTACGCAGTATTTT.

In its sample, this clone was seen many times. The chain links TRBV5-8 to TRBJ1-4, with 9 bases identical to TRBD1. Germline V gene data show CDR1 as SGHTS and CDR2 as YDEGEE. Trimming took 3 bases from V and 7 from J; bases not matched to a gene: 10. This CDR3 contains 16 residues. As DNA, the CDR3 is TGTGCCAGCAGCTCCCGGGACAGGGTGTACTCTGAAAAACTGTTTTTT. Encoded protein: CASSSRDRVYSEKLFF. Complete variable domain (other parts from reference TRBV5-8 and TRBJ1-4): EAGVTQSPTHLIKTRGQQATLRCSPISGHTSVYWYQQALGLGLQFLLWYDEGEERNRGNFPPRFSGRQFPNYSSELNVNALELEDSALYLCASSSRDRVYSEKLFFGSGTQLSVL.

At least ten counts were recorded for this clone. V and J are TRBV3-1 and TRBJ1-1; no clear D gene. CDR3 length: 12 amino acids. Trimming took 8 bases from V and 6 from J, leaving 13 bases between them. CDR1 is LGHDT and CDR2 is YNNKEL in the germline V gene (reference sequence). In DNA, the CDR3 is TGTGCCAGCGGCTTAGTTGGAGCTGAAGCTTTCTTT. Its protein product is CASGLVGAEAFF.

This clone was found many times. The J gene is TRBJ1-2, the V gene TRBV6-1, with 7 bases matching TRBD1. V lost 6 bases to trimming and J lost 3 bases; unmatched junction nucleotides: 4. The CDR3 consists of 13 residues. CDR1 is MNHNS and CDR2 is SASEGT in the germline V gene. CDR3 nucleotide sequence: TGTGCCAGCAGCCGCAGGGGGGACTATGGCTACACCTTC. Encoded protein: CASSRRGDYGYTF.

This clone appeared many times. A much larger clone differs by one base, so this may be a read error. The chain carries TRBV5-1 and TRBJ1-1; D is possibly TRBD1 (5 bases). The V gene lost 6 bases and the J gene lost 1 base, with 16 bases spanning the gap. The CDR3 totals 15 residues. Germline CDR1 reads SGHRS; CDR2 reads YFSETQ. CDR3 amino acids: CASNGRGQGNTEAFF. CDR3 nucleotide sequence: TGCGCCAGCAACGGGAGGGGTCAGGGGAACACTGAAGCTTTCTTT.

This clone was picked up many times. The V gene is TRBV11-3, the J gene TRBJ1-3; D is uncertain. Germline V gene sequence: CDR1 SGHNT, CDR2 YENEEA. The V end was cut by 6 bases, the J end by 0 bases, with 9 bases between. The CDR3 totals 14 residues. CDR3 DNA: TGTGCCAGCAGGGGCAAGACCTCTGGAAACACCATATATTTT. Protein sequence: CASRGKTSGNTIYF. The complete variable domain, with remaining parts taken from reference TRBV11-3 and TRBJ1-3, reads EAGVVQSPRYKIIEKKQPVAFWCNPISGHNTLYWYLQNLGQGPELLIRYENEEAVDDSQLPKDRFSAERLKGVDSTLKIQPAELGDSAVYLCASRGKTSGNTIYFGEGSWLTVV.

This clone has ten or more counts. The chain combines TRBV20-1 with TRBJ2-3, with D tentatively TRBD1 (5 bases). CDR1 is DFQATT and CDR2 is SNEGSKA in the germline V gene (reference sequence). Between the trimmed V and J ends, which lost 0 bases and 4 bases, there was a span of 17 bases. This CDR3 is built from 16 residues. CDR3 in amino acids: CSARDSGRVRPDTQYF. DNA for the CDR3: TGCAGTGCTAGAGATTCGGGCAGGGTACGGCCAGATACGCAGTATTTT.

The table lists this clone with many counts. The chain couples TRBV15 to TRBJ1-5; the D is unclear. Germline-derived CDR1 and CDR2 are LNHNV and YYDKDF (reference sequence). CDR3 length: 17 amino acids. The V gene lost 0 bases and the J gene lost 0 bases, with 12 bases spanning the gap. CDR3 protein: CATSRERAGSSNQPQHF. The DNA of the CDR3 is TGTGCCACCAGCAGAGAGAGGGCGGGGAGTAGCAATCAGCCCCAGCATTTT.

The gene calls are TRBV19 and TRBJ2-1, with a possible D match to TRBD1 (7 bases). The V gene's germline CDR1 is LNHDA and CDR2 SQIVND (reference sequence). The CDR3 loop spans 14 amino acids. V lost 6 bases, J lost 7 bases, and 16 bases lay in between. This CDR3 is CASRAGQIWNEQFF. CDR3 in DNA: TGTGCCAGTAGGGCGGGACAGATTTGGAATGAGCAGTTCTTC.

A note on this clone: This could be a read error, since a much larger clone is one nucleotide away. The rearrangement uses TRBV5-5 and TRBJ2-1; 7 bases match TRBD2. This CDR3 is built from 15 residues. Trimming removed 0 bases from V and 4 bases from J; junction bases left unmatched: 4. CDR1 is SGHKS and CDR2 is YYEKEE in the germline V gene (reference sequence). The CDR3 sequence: CASSLVPAGYNEQFF. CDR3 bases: TGTGCCAGCAGCTTGGTACCAGCGGGATACAATGAGCAGTTCTTC.

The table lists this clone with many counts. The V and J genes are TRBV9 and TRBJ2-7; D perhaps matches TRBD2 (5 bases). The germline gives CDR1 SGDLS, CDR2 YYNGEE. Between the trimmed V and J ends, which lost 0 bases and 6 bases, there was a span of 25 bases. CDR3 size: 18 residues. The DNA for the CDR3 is TGTGCCAGCAGCGTAGTAACCGGGAATTGGGGATCATCCGCCGAGCAGTACTTC. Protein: CASSVVTGNWGSSAEQYF. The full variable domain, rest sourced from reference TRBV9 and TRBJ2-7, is DSGVTQTPKHLITATGQRVTLRCSPRSGDLSVYWYQQSLDQGLQFLIQYYNGEERAKGNILERFSAQQFPDLHSELNLSSLELGDSALYFCASSVVTGNWGSSAEQYFGPGTRLTVT.

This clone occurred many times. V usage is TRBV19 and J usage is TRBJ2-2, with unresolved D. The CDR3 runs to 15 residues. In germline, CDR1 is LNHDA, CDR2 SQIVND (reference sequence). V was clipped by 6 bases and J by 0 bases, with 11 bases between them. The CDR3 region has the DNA TGTGCCAGTAGAGGAACAAAACCGAACACCGGGGAGCTGTTTTTT. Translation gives CASRGTKPNTGELFF.

Here the CDR3 DNA reads TGCGCCAGCAGCTTGGATGGGGGGTACTTGAGTTCAGAGACCCAGTACTTC. It translates to CASSLDGGYLSSETQYF. This chain connects TRBV5-1 to TRBJ2-5; possible D gene TRBD2, 6 bases. Per germline, CDR1 SGHRS and CDR2 YFSETQ. Trimming removed 0 bases at V and 4 bases at J, with 19 bases between. The CDR3 loop spans 17 amino acids.

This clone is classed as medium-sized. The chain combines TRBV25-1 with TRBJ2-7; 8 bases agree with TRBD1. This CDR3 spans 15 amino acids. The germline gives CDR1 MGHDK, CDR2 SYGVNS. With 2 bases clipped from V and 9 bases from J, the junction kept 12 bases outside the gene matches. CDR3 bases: TGTGCCAGCAGTGAAGCCGGGACAGGCGCTTCCCCGCAGTACTTC. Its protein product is CASSEAGTGASPQYF.

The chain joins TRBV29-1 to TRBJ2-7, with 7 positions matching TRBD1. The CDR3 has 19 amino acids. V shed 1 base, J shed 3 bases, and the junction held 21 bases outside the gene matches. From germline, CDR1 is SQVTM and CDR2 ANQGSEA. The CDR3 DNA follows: TGCAGCGTTGAAGGCCCCCTGCGACAGGGTTCGCCCCGCCGCTACGAGCAGTACTTC. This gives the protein CSVEGPLRQGSPRRYEQYF.